A single count supports the clone carrying this T cell receptor beta chain. No antigen is known for it. The data derive from a study of T cell responses to AZD1222 COVID-19 vaccine. Findings and limits, study-wide: Baseline seropositivity characterized only a handful of AZD1222 recipients. Along spike, vaccine-associated CD4 TCRs were found throughout, with dominance at 160-218 and 743-854. Donors in the cohort were predominantly white British and more often female, and clonal diversity was possibly underestimated. Once two AZD1222 doses were given, Spike-specific TCR breadth and depth went up.

Here immunoSEQ multiplex PCR was the method, and the copy in TCRdb shows in-frame clones only, minus some. Here the sample spans 95,000 to 100,000 clones, more than 70% being singletons. Here the sequenced sample was peripheral blood, taken 28 days after the second AZD1222 dose. This clonotype was obtained from an adult who received the AZD1222 COVID-19 vaccine.

The CDR3 region is CASSIAGRSYNEQFF. The CDR3 bases are TGTGCCAGTAGTATAGCGGGTCGCTCCTACAATGAGCAGTTCTTC. The V and J genes are TRBV19 and TRBJ2-1, with D unclear. This CDR3 comprises 15 residues. Germline-derived CDR1 and CDR2 are LNHDA and SQIVND (reference sequence). V lost 1 base and J lost 0, with 7 bases in between. Based on the CDR3 plus reference TRBV19 and TRBJ2-1, the full variable domain is DGGITQSPKYLFRKEGQNVTLSCEQNLNHDAMYWYRQDPGQGLRLIYYSQIVNDFQKGDIAEGYSVSREKKESFPLTVTSAQKNPTAFYLCASSIAGRSYNEQFFGPGTRLTVL.